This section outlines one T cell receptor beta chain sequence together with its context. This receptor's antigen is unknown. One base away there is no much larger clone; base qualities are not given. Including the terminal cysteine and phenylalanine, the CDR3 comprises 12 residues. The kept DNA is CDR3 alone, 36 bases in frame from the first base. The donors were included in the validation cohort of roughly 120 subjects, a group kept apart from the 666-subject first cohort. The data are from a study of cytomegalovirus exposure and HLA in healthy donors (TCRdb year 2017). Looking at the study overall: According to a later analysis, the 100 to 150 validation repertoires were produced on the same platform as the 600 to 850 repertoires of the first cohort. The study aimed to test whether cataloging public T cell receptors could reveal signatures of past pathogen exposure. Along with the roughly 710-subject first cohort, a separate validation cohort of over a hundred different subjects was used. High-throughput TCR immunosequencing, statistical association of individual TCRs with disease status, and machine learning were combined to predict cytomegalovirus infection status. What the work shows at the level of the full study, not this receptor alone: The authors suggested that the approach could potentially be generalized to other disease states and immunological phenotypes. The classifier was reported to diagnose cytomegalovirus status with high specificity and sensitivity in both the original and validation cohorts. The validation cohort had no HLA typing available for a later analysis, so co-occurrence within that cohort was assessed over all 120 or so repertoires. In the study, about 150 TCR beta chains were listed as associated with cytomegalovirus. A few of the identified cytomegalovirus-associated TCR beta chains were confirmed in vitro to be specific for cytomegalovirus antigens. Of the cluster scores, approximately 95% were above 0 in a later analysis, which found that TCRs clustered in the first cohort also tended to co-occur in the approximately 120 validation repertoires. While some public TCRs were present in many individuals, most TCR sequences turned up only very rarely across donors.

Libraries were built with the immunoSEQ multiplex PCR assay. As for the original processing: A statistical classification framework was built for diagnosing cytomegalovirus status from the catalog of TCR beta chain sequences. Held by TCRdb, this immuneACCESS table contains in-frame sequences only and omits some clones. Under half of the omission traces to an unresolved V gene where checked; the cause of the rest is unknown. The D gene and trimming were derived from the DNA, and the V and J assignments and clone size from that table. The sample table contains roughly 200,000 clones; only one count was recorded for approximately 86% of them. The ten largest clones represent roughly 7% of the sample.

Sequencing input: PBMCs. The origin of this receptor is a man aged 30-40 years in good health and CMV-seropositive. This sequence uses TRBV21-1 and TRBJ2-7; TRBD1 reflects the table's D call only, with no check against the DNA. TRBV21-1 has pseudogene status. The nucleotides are TGTGCCAGCGTGGGGGCCCCCTACGAGCAGTACTTC. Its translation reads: CASVGAPYEQYF.